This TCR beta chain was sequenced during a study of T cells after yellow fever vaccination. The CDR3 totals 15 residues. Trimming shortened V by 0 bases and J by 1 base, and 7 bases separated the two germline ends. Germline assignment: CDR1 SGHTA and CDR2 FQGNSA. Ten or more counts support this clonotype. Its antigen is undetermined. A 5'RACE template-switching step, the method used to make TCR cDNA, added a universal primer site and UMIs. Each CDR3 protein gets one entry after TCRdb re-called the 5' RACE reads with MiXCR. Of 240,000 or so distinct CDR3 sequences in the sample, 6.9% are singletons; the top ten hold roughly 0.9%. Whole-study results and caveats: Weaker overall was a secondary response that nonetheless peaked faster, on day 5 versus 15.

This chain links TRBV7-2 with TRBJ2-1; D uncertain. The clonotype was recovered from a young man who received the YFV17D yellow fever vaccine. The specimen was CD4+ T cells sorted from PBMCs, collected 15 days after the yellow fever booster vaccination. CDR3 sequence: CASSLAVFSYNEQFF. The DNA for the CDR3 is TGTGCCAGCAGCTTAGCGGTTTTTTCCTACAATGAGCAGTTCTTC.